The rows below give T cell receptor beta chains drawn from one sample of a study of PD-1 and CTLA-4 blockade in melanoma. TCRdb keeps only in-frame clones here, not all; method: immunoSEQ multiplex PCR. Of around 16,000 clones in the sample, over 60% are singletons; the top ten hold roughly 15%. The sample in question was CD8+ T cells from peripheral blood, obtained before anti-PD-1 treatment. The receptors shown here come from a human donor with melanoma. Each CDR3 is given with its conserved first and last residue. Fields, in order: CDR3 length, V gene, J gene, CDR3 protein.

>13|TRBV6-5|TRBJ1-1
CASSWSGTTEAFF
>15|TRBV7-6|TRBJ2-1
CASSPRGGEDNEQFF
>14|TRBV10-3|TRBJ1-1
CAIQQGTLNTEAFF
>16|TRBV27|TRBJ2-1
CASTSGGRMNYNEQFF
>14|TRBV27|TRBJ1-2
CASSLIGGPYGYTF
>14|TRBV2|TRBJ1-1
CASSEGNRNTEAFF
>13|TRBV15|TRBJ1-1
CATQVARGTEAFF
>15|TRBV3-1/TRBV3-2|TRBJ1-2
CASSQDGVRGYGYTF
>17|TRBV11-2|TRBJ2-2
CASSFGGRSKNTGELFF
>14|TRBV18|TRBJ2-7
CASSPRDNSYEQYF
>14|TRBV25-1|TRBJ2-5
CASSESGGGETQYF
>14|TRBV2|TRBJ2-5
CASSEEAVEETQYF
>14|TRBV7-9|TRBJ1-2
CASSSRSTGDGYTF
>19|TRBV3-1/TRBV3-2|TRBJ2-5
CASSHPGGRLAGEGETQYF
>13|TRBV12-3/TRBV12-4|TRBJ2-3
CASSLTGADTQYF
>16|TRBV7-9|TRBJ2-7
CASSVLLGTGAYEQYF
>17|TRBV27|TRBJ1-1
CASSPSGQGFMNTEAFF
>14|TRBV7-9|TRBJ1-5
CASSLYDSNQPQHF
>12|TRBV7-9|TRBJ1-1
CASSPIGVEAFF
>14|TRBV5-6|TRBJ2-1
CASSSTLIGDEQFF
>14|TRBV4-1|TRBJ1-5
CASSQGWGNQPQHF
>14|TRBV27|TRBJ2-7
CASSSTGSSYEQYF
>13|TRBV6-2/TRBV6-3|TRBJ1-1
CASSYLRAVEAFF
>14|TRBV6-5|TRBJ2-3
CASSYSTFTDTQYF
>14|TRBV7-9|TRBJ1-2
CASSLGVGDYGYTF
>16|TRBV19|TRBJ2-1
CASSISLAGQGNEQFF
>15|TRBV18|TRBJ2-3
CASSQTSGLTDTQYF
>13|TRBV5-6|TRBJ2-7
CASSGTENYEQYF
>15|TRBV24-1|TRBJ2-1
CATSDWRETRNEQFF
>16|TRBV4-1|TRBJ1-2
CASSQGEGSGREGYTF
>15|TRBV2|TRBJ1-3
CASGGSGFSGNTIYF
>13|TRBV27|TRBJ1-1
CASSSGRNTEAFF